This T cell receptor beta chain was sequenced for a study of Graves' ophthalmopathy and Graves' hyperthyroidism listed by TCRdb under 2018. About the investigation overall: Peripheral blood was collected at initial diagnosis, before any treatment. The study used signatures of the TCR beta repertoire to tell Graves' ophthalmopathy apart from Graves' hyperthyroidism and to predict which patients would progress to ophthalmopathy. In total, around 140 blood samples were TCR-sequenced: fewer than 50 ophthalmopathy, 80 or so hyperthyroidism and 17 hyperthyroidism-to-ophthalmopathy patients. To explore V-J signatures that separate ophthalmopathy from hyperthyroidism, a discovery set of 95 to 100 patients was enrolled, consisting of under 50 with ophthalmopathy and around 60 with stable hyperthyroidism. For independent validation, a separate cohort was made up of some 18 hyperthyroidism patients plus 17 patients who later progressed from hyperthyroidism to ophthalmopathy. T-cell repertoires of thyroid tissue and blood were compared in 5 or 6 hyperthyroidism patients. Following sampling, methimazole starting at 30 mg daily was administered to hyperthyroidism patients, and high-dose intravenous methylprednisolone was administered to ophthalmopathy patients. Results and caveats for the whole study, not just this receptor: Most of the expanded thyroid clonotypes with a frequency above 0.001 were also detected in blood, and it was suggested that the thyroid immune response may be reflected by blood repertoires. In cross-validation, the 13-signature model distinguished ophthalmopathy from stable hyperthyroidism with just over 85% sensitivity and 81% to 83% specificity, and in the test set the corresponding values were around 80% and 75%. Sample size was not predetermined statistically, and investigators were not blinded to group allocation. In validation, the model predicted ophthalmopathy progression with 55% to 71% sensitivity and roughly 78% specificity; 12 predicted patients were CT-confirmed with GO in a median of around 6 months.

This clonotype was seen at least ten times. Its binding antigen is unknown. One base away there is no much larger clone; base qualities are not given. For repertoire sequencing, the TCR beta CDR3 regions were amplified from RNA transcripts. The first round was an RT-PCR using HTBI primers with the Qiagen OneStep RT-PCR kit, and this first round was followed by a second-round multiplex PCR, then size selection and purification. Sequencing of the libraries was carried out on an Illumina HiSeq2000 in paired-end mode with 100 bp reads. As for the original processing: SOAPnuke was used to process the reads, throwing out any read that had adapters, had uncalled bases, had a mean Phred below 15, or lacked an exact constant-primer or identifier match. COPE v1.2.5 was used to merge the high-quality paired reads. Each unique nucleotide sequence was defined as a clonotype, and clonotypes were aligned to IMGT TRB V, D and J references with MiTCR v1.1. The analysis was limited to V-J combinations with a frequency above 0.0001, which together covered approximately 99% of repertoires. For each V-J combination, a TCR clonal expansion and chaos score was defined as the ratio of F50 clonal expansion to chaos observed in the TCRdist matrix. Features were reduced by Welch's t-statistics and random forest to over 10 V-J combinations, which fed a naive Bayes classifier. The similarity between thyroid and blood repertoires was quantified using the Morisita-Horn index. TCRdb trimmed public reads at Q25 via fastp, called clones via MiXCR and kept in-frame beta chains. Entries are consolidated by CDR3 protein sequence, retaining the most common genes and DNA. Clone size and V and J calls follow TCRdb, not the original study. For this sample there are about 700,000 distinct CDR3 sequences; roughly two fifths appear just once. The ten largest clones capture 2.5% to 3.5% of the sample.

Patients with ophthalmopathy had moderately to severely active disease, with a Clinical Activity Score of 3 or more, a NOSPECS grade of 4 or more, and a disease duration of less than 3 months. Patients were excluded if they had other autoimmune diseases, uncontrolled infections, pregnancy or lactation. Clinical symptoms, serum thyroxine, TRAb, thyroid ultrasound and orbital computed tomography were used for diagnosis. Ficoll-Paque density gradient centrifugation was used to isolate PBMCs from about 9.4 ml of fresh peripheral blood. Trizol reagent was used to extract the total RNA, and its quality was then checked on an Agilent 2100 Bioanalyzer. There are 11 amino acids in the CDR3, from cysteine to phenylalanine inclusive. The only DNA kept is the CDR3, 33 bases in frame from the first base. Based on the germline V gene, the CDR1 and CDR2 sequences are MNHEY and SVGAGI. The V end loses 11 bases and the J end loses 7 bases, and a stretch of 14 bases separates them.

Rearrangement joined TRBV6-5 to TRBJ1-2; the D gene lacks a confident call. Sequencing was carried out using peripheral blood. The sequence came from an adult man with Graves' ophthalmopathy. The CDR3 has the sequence CAATRGLGYTF. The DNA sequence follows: TGTGCCGCTACTCGCGGACTTGGCTACACCTTC.